A selection of T cell receptor beta chains follows, all from one sample in a study of regulatory T cells in long-lasting Graves disease. MiXCR, run by TCRdb on the multiplex PCR reads, gives a single entry per CDR3 protein. The sample carries roughly 400,000 distinct CDR3 sequences, approximately 15% recorded once. This sample was also put to use in a study of T cells in Graves' hyperthyroidism and ophthalmopathy.

The sequencing used peripheral blood mononuclear cells (PBMCs), collected at new diagnosis, from a patient treated with antithyroid drugs. The receptors were sampled from a woman aged 40 to 50 with Graves disease. Each CDR3 is given with its conserved first and last residue. D genes are given only for firm matches. Size tells how often a clone was seen (once, few, many) or the class of an expanded clone, and some rows leave it out.

V gene: TRBV13; D gene: TRBD2; J gene: TRBJ2-5; clone size: many; CDR3 protein: CASSSTEVAGQETQYF; CDR3 DNA: TGTGCCAGCAGCTCCACCGAGGTAGCGGGGCAAGAGACCCAGTACTTC
V gene: TRBV12-5; D gene: -; J gene: TRBJ1-5; clone size: many; CDR3 protein: CASGPHKVGPQHF; CDR3 DNA: TGTGCTAGTGGTCCTCATAAGGTTGGTCCCCAGCATTTT
V gene: TRBV27; D gene: -; J gene: TRBJ1-6; clone size: -; CDR3 protein: CASSLSPSPGPRSNSPLHF; CDR3 DNA: TGTGCCAGCAGTTTATCCCCCAGCCCCGGGCCCAGAAGTAATTCACCCCTCCACTTT
V gene: TRBV12-3/TRBV12-4; D gene: TRBD2; J gene: TRBJ2-1; clone size: few; CDR3 protein: CASKGLAGVGSYNEQFF; CDR3 DNA: TGTGCCAGCAAGGGACTAGCGGGAGTGGGCTCCTACAATGAGCAGTTCTTC
V gene: TRBV29-1; D gene: -; J gene: TRBJ2-7; clone size: -; CDR3 protein: CSVEGRDWETGEQYF; CDR3 DNA: TGCAGCGTTGAAGGGAGGGATTGGGAGACGGGCGAGCAGTACTTC
V gene: TRBV7-8; D gene: TRBD1; J gene: TRBJ1-4; clone size: many; CDR3 protein: CASSLQGASEKLFF; CDR3 DNA: TGTGCCAGCAGCTTACAGGGGGCAAGTGAAAAACTGTTTTTT
V gene: TRBV28; D gene: -; J gene: TRBJ2-4; clone size: many; CDR3 protein: CASSFGGVSRGAKNIQYF; CDR3 DNA: TGTGCCAGCAGTTTTGGCGGGGTCTCCCGGGGAGCCAAAAACATTCAGTACTTC
V gene: TRBV6-2/TRBV6-3; D gene: TRBD1; J gene: TRBJ2-5; clone size: many; CDR3 protein: CASRHAGDRNGQETQYF; CDR3 DNA: TGTGCCAGCAGGCATGCAGGGGACAGGAATGGGCAAGAGACCCAGTACTTC
V gene: TRBV6-1; D gene: TRBD1; J gene: TRBJ2-1; clone size: many; CDR3 protein: CASTPDRGLYNEQFF; CDR3 DNA: TGTGCCAGCACCCCGGACAGGGGGCTATACAATGAGCAGTTCTTC
V gene: TRBV28; D gene: -; J gene: TRBJ2-1; clone size: many; CDR3 protein: CASSLGVAVNNEQFF; CDR3 DNA: TGTGCCAGCAGTCTTGGGGTAGCGGTGAACAATGAGCAGTTCTTC
V gene: TRBV12-3/TRBV12-4; D gene: TRBD2; J gene: TRBJ2-1; clone size: few; CDR3 protein: CASSRTSFDEQFF; CDR3 DNA: TGTGCCAGCAGCAGGACTAGCTTTGATGAGCAGTTCTTC
V gene: TRBV12-3/TRBV12-4; D gene: -; J gene: TRBJ2-7; clone size: many; CDR3 protein: CASSGSSSYEQYF; CDR3 DNA: TGTGCCAGCAGCGGGTCGAGCTCCTACGAGCAGTACTTC
V gene: TRBV19; D gene: TRBD1; J gene: TRBJ1-5; clone size: -; CDR3 protein: CAGSLAQGAGQPQHF; CDR3 DNA: TGTGCCGGTAGTTTGGCGCAGGGGGCAGGTCAGCCCCAGCATTTT
V gene: TRBV5-5; D gene: -; J gene: TRBJ1-6; clone size: many; CDR3 protein: CASSFRGGNNSPLHF; CDR3 DNA: TGTGCCAGCAGCTTTCGTGGAGGGAATAATTCACCCCTCCACTTT
V gene: TRBV28; D gene: TRBD1; J gene: TRBJ2-1; clone size: many; CDR3 protein: CASSLRGTGDNEQFF; CDR3 DNA: TGTGCCAGCAGTTTAAGAGGGACAGGGGACAATGAGCAGTTCTTC
V gene: TRBV19; D gene: -; J gene: TRBJ2-1; clone size: -; CDR3 protein: CASSIMGRDPYNEQFF; CDR3 DNA: TGTGCCAGTAGTATAATGGGCAGGGACCCCTACAATGAGCAGTTCTTC
V gene: TRBV19; D gene: -; J gene: TRBJ1-6; clone size: few; CDR3 protein: CAQEGNVGSSYNSPLHF; CDR3 DNA: TGTGCTCAGGAAGGGAATGTGGGCAGCTCCTATAATTCACCCCTCCACTTT
V gene: TRBV20-1; D gene: -; J gene: TRBJ2-1; clone size: many; CDR3 protein: CSASSVRETHNEQFF; CDR3 DNA: TGCAGTGCTAGTTCGGTCCGGGAAACCCACAATGAGCAGTTCTTC
V gene: TRBV13; D gene: -; J gene: TRBJ1-1; clone size: many; CDR3 protein: CASSLVVRYTEAFF; CDR3 DNA: TGTGCCAGCAGCTTAGTTGTCCGCTACACTGAAGCTTTCTTT
V gene: TRBV6-4; D gene: -; J gene: TRBJ2-5; clone size: many; CDR3 protein: CASSSSAAETQYF; CDR3 DNA: TGTGCCAGCAGTTCCTCGGCAGCAGAGACCCAGTACTTC
V gene: TRBV5-5; D gene: -; J gene: TRBJ2-3; clone size: -; CDR3 protein: CASQGGLAEDTQYF; CDR3 DNA: TGTGCCAGCCAAGGTGGGCTAGCAGAAGATACGCAGTATTTT
V gene: TRBV28; D gene: TRBD2; J gene: TRBJ2-3; clone size: many; CDR3 protein: CASSLGSGTGTDTQYF; CDR3 DNA: TGTGCCAGCAGTTTAGGTAGCGGGACGGGGACAGATACGCAGTATTTT
V gene: TRBV3-1; D gene: -; J gene: TRBJ2-5; clone size: few; CDR3 protein: CASSLGGQGLSQYF; CDR3 DNA: TGTGCCAGCAGCCTTGGGGGCCAGGGATTATCCCAGTACTTC
V gene: TRBV3-1; D gene: -; J gene: TRBJ2-7; clone size: -; CDR3 protein: CASSQDRSITAPYEQYF; CDR3 DNA: TGTGCCAGCAGCCAAGATAGGTCGATCACGGCGCCCTACGAGCAGTACTTC